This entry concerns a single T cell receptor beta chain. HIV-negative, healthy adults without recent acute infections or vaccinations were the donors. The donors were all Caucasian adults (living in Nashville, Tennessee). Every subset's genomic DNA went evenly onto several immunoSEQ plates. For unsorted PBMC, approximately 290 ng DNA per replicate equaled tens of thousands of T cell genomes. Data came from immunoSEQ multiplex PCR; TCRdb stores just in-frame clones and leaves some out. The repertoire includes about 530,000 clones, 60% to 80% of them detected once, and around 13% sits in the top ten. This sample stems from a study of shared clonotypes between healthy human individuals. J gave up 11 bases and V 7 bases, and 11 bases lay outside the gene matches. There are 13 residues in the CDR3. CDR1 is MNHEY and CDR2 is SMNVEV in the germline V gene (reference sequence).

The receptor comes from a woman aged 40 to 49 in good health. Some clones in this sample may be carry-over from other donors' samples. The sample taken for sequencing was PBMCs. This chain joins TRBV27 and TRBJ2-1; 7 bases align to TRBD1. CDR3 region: CASTPRDREKQFF. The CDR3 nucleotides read TGTGCCAGCACCCCTCGCGACAGGGAGAAGCAGTTCTTC.